This T cell receptor beta chain was retrieved from a study of ipilimumab plus nivolumab after autologous stem cell transplantation. Ipilimumab, 1 mg/kg, started 14 to 28 days after autologous transplant. V lost 1 base and J lost 4; bases outside the gene matches: 8. There are 15 residues in the CDR3. Germline values: CDR1 GTSNPN, CDR2 SVGIG (reference sequence). Only in-frame clones appear in the TCRdb table, and some are missing; sequencing was by immunoSEQ multiplex PCR. The sample consists of around 16,000 clones, more than 80% of them appearing once. J is TRBJ1-2 and V is TRBV30, with 8 bases lining up with TRBD1. The sequencing used PBMCs, collected in a trial of ipilimumab plus nivolumab as post-transplant consolidation. The clonotype was recovered from a male donor with diffuse large B-cell lymphoma. CDR3 residues: CAWSGLTGAGYGYTF. CDR3 coding DNA: TGTGCCTGGAGTGGATTGACAGGGGCAGGCTATGGCTACACCTTC.